The following is a T cell receptor beta chain sequence with its context. The assay was immunoSEQ multiplex PCR, and TCRdb's table has in-frame clones only and misses some. The sample shows 30,000 to 40,000 clones, approximately 89% of them seen only once. The sample is drawn from a study of T cell changes during pregnancy in multiple sclerosis. The source was CD8+ T cells from peripheral blood mononuclear cells, collected in the second trimester of pregnancy. The receptor was derived from a female donor with multiple sclerosis, enrolled in a pregnancy study.

CDR3 protein: CASSDGTKMHEQYF. The DNA for the CDR3 is TGTGCCAGCAGCGACGGGACTAAGATGCACGAGCAGTACTTC. This chain uses TRBV2 with TRBJ2-7, with 7 bases fitting TRBD2. Germline values: CDR1 SNHLY, CDR2 FYNNEI. The CDR3 is made up of 14 amino acids. V dropped 6 bases and J dropped 5; count of bases not matched to a gene: 10.